The rows below give T cell receptor beta chains drawn from one sample of a study of T cell responses to AZD1222 COVID-19 vaccine. Produced via immunoSEQ multiplex PCR; TCRdb's table is partial and in-frame only. Among 130,000 to 150,000 clones listed, 88% were seen once. Sequenced here: peripheral blood, sampled 28 days after the second dose of the MenACWY control vaccine. The receptor set was obtained from an adult who received the MenACWY meningococcal vaccine as a control. Both conserved end residues are part of each CDR3. A D gene is named only where the DNA matches it firmly. Clone size is stated in some rows and not others, as once, few, many or a class when expanded.

d_gene: TRBD2; abundance: once; j_gene: TRBJ2-2; v_gene: TRBV11-3; CDR3aa: CASSPGLAGAGELFF; CDR3nt: TGTGCCAGCAGCCCTGGACTAGCGGGGGCCGGGGAGCTGTTTTTT
d_gene: TRBD1; abundance: NA; j_gene: TRBJ1-2; v_gene: TRBV30; CDR3aa: CAWRVRARDRGMTDYGYTF; CDR3nt: TGTGCCTGGAGGGTTCGCGCGCGGGACAGGGGGATGACGGACTATGGCTACACCTTC
d_gene: NA; abundance: NA; j_gene: TRBJ1-3; v_gene: TRBV7-2; CDR3aa: CASSSRTAGNTIYF; CDR3nt: TGTGCCAGCAGCAGCCGGACAGCTGGAAACACCATATATTTT
d_gene: NA; abundance: NA; j_gene: TRBJ2-3; v_gene: TRBV7-3; CDR3aa: CASSLSRGFTDTQYF; CDR3nt: TGTGCCAGCAGCCTCTCCCGGGGATTCACAGATACGCAGTATTTT
d_gene: NA; abundance: NA; j_gene: TRBJ1-5; v_gene: TRBV30; CDR3aa: CAWSPLGNQPQHF; CDR3nt: TGTGCCTGGAGTCCCTTGGGCAATCAGCCCCAGCATTTT
d_gene: NA; abundance: NA; j_gene: TRBJ2-1; v_gene: TRBV7-9; CDR3aa: CASSLGGGRFF; CDR3nt: TGTGCCAGCAGCTTAGGTGGGGGACGGTTCTTC
d_gene: NA; abundance: NA; j_gene: TRBJ2-1; v_gene: TRBV7-3; CDR3aa: CASSFGHGGGRGDEQFF; CDR3nt: TGTGCCAGCAGCTTTGGTCACGGAGGGGGAAGAGGGGATGAGCAGTTCTTC
d_gene: TRBD1; abundance: NA; j_gene: TRBJ1-4; v_gene: TRBV6-5; CDR3aa: CASSRGRDEKLFF; CDR3nt: TGTGCCAGCAGCAGGGGGCGCGATGAAAAACTGTTTTTT
d_gene: TRBD1; abundance: NA; j_gene: TRBJ1-5; v_gene: TRBV7-2; CDR3aa: CASSRQGGDYQPQHF; CDR3nt: TGTGCCAGCAGTCGACAGGGGGGGGATTATCAGCCCCAGCATTTT
d_gene: NA; abundance: NA; j_gene: TRBJ1-3; v_gene: TRBV19; CDR3aa: CASSIRRGEDGNTIYF; CDR3nt: TGTGCCAGTAGTATCCGCCGGGGGGAGGATGGAAACACCATATATTTT
d_gene: NA; abundance: NA; j_gene: TRBJ1-5; v_gene: TRBV19; CDR3aa: CASSPFESGGNQPQHF; CDR3nt: TGTGCCAGTAGCCCTTTTGAGTCGGGGGGCAATCAGCCCCAGCATTTT
d_gene: NA; abundance: NA; j_gene: TRBJ2-2; v_gene: TRBV11-2; CDR3aa: CASSLVGGNTGELFF; CDR3nt: TGTGCCAGCAGCTTAGTAGGGGGAAACACCGGGGAGCTGTTTTTT
d_gene: NA; abundance: NA; j_gene: TRBJ2-3; v_gene: TRBV3-1/TRBV3-2; CDR3aa: CASSQEGSALGTDTQYF; CDR3nt: TGTGCCAGCAGCCAAGAAGGGAGCGCCCTCGGCACAGATACGCAGTATTTT
d_gene: NA; abundance: NA; j_gene: TRBJ2-1; v_gene: TRBV28; CDR3aa: CASSPAGAGEGNEQFF; CDR3nt: TGTGCCAGCAGTCCCGCGGGGGCGGGAGAGGGTAATGAGCAGTTCTTC
d_gene: NA; abundance: NA; j_gene: TRBJ1-1; v_gene: TRBV6-2/TRBV6-3; CDR3aa: CASSLPSGRMNTEAFF; CDR3nt: TGTGCCAGCAGCCTACCGAGTGGCAGAATGAACACTGAAGCTTTCTTT
d_gene: NA; abundance: NA; j_gene: TRBJ2-1; v_gene: TRBV7-2; CDR3aa: CASSSRRENEQFF; CDR3nt: TGTGCCAGCAGCTCCCGAAGGGAGAATGAGCAGTTCTTC
d_gene: NA; abundance: NA; j_gene: TRBJ1-2; v_gene: TRBV15; CDR3aa: CATSGPLTGNYGYTF; CDR3nt: TGTGCCACCAGCGGTCCCTTGACAGGAAACTATGGCTACACCTTC
d_gene: NA; abundance: NA; j_gene: TRBJ1-1; v_gene: TRBV9; CDR3aa: CASSSEGLESTEAFF; CDR3nt: TGTGCCAGCAGCTCCGAAGGACTTGAGAGCACTGAAGCTTTCTTT
d_gene: NA; abundance: NA; j_gene: TRBJ1-1; v_gene: TRBV6-5; CDR3aa: CASSRDLNTEAFF; CDR3nt: TGTGCCAGCAGCCGAGACCTGAACACTGAAGCTTTCTTT
d_gene: NA; abundance: NA; j_gene: TRBJ1-2; v_gene: TRBV5-6; CDR3aa: CASGRGKYGYTF; CDR3nt: TGTGCCTCGGGACGGGGAAAGTATGGCTACACCTTC
d_gene: TRBD2; abundance: NA; j_gene: TRBJ2-1; v_gene: TRBV24-1; CDR3aa: CATSDDRTSGNNEQFF; CDR3nt: TGTGCCACCAGTGATGATAGGACTAGCGGGAATAATGAGCAGTTCTTC
d_gene: TRBD1; abundance: NA; j_gene: TRBJ2-7; v_gene: TRBV6-5; CDR3aa: CASSTLGTGHEQYF; CDR3nt: TGTGCCAGCAGTACACTAGGGACAGGCCACGAGCAGTACTTC
d_gene: TRBD2; abundance: NA; j_gene: TRBJ2-3; v_gene: TRBV5-1; CDR3aa: CASSLVPPGTSGKVDTQYF; CDR3nt: TGCGCCAGCAGCTTGGTACCTCCCGGGACTAGCGGGAAGGTAGATACGCAGTATTTT
d_gene: TRBD2; abundance: NA; j_gene: TRBJ2-3; v_gene: TRBV27; CDR3aa: CASSLLAGGSTDTQYF; CDR3nt: TGTGCCAGCAGTTTACTCGCGGGGGGTAGCACAGATACGCAGTATTTT
d_gene: NA; abundance: NA; j_gene: TRBJ1-2; v_gene: TRBV5-8; CDR3aa: CASTRASRARNYGYTF; CDR3nt: TGTGCCAGCACCCGCGCGAGCAGGGCCCGAAACTATGGCTACACCTTC
d_gene: TRBD2; abundance: few; j_gene: TRBJ2-2; v_gene: TRBV9; CDR3aa: CASSDPGGRAGELFF; CDR3nt: TGTGCCAGCAGCGACCCGGGGGGGCGCGCCGGGGAGCTGTTTTTT
d_gene: NA; abundance: NA; j_gene: TRBJ1-1; v_gene: TRBV6-5; CDR3aa: CASSDPLNTEAFF; CDR3nt: TGTGCCAGCAGCGACCCCCTCAACACTGAAGCTTTCTTT
d_gene: TRBD1; abundance: once; j_gene: TRBJ2-3; v_gene: TRBV18; CDR3aa: CASSPPGTGDGTQYF; CDR3nt: TGTGCCAGCTCACCCCCCGGGACAGGGGATGGCACGCAGTATTTT
d_gene: TRBD1; abundance: NA; j_gene: TRBJ1-2; v_gene: TRBV4-1; CDR3aa: CASSQWGGGGYTF; CDR3nt: TGCGCCAGCAGCCAATGGGGAGGGGGCGGCTACACCTTC
d_gene: NA; abundance: NA; j_gene: TRBJ2-3; v_gene: TRBV5-1; CDR3aa: CASSLLTADTDTQYF; CDR3nt: TGCGCCAGCAGCTTGCTCACAGCCGACACAGATACGCAGTATTTT
d_gene: NA; abundance: NA; j_gene: TRBJ2-7; v_gene: TRBV2; CDR3aa: CASFTYEQYF; CDR3nt: TGTGCCAGCTTCACCTACGAGCAGTACTTC
d_gene: TRBD1; abundance: NA; j_gene: TRBJ1-1; v_gene: TRBV7-9; CDR3aa: CASSLTENRGHTEAFF; CDR3nt: TGTGCCAGCAGCTTAACAGAGAACAGGGGCCACACTGAAGCTTTCTTT
d_gene: NA; abundance: NA; j_gene: TRBJ1-4; v_gene: TRBV30; CDR3aa: CAWRGGPEKLFF; CDR3nt: TGTGCCTGGAGGGGGGGGCCTGAAAAACTGTTTTTT
d_gene: NA; abundance: NA; j_gene: TRBJ2-1; v_gene: TRBV11-2; CDR3aa: CASSPRSYNEQFF; CDR3nt: TGTGCCAGCAGCCCCCGTTCTTACAATGAGCAGTTCTTC
d_gene: TRBD1; abundance: NA; j_gene: TRBJ1-1; v_gene: TRBV18; CDR3aa: CASSPPSGQGLNTEAFF; CDR3nt: TGTGCCAGCTCACCACCGTCAGGACAGGGCCTGAACACTGAAGCTTTCTTT
d_gene: NA; abundance: NA; j_gene: TRBJ1-1; v_gene: TRBV20-1; CDR3aa: CSASRGEEAFF; CDR3nt: TGCAGTGCTAGTAGGGGTGAAGAAGCTTTCTTT
d_gene: NA; abundance: few; j_gene: TRBJ2-7; v_gene: TRBV28; CDR3aa: CASSYVGSYEQYF; CDR3nt: TGTGCCAGCAGTTACGTTGGGTCCTACGAGCAGTACTTC
d_gene: NA; abundance: NA; j_gene: TRBJ1-2; v_gene: TRBV19; CDR3aa: CASSPDIASNYGYTF; CDR3nt: TGTGCCAGTAGTCCGGACATCGCCTCTAACTATGGCTACACCTTC
d_gene: NA; abundance: NA; j_gene: TRBJ1-6; v_gene: TRBV7-2; CDR3aa: CASSQSGSWAYNSPLHF; CDR3nt: TGTGCCAGCAGCCAGAGTGGAAGTTGGGCCTATAATTCACCCCTCCACTTT
d_gene: NA; abundance: NA; j_gene: TRBJ1-1; v_gene: TRBV6-5; CDR3aa: CASRRGLGNTEAFF; CDR3nt: TGTGCCAGCAGGAGGGGCCTCGGGAACACTGAAGCTTTCTTT
d_gene: NA; abundance: NA; j_gene: TRBJ2-5; v_gene: TRBV3-1/TRBV3-2; CDR3aa: CASSQDWGETQYF; CDR3nt: TGTGCCAGCAGCCAAGACTGGGGAGAGACCCAGTACTTC
d_gene: TRBD1; abundance: NA; j_gene: TRBJ2-7; v_gene: TRBV18; CDR3aa: CASSPNDGTDYEQYF; CDR3nt: TGTGCCAGCTCACCTAATGATGGGACAGACTACGAGCAGTACTTC
d_gene: NA; abundance: NA; j_gene: TRBJ1-1; v_gene: TRBV12-5; CDR3aa: CASAGEPQHTEAFF; CDR3nt: TGTGCTAGTGCGGGGGAGCCCCAGCACACTGAAGCTTTCTTT
d_gene: NA; abundance: many; j_gene: TRBJ2-5; v_gene: TRBV14; CDR3aa: CASSQDLLERLLSQETQYF; CDR3nt: TGTGCCAGCAGCCAAGATCTATTAGAGAGGCTCCTTAGCCAAGAGACCCAGTACTTC
d_gene: NA; abundance: NA; j_gene: TRBJ2-2; v_gene: TRBV2; CDR3aa: CARTPTRMTGELFF; CDR3nt: TGTGCCAGGACACCGACCCGAATGACCGGGGAGCTGTTTTTT
d_gene: NA; abundance: NA; j_gene: TRBJ2-5; v_gene: TRBV2; CDR3aa: CASSLESGVGETQYF; CDR3nt: TGTGCCAGCAGTTTAGAGTCGGGGGTAGGAGAGACCCAGTACTTC
d_gene: NA; abundance: NA; j_gene: TRBJ1-6; v_gene: TRBV18; CDR3aa: CASSPVTGRGDSPLHF; CDR3nt: TGTGCCAGCTCACCGGTAACCGGCAGGGGTGATTCACCCCTCCACTTT
d_gene: TRBD1; abundance: NA; j_gene: TRBJ2-7; v_gene: TRBV5-1; CDR3aa: CASSVPGQGYEQYF; CDR3nt: TGCGCCAGCAGCGTCCCGGGACAGGGCTACGAGCAGTACTTC
d_gene: NA; abundance: once; j_gene: TRBJ2-7; v_gene: TRBV7-2; CDR3aa: CASSPGGSFYEQYF; CDR3nt: TGTGCCAGCAGCCCCGGGGGTAGCTTCTACGAGCAGTACTTC
d_gene: NA; abundance: NA; j_gene: TRBJ1-1; v_gene: TRBV11-3; CDR3aa: CASRGRGASTEAFF; CDR3nt: TGTGCCAGCAGAGGGAGGGGTGCCAGCACTGAAGCTTTCTTT
d_gene: NA; abundance: NA; j_gene: TRBJ2-3; v_gene: TRBV7-2; CDR3aa: CASSPGPDTQYF; CDR3nt: TGTGCCAGCAGCCCGGGTCCAGATACGCAGTATTTT
d_gene: TRBD1; abundance: NA; j_gene: TRBJ1-1; v_gene: TRBV7-9; CDR3aa: CAISGTGGIRDTEAFF; CDR3nt: TGTGCCATCAGTGGGACAGGGGGCATAAGGGACACTGAAGCTTTCTTT